Below are 20 T cell receptor beta chains sequenced from a single sample in a study of siplizumab effects on memory and regulatory T cells. TCRdb keeps only in-frame clones here, not all; method: immunoSEQ multiplex PCR. The sample has roughly 40,000 clones, more than 70% seen once. Sequenced input: naive CD4+ T cells sorted from blood. Receptors were obtained from a human donor in good health.

The rearrangement joins TRBV19 to TRBJ1-1; 8 bases are shared with TRBD1. The CDR3 is 15 amino acids. V dropped 7 bases and J dropped 3; count of bases not matched to a gene: 10. Germline CDR1 is LNHDA and CDR2 is SQIVND (reference sequence). This chain's CDR3 is CASNYRQGWDTEAFF. In DNA form, the CDR3 reads TGTGCCAGTAACTATAGACAGGGGTGGGACACTGAAGCTTTCTTT.

This chain joins TRBV9 and TRBJ2-7; 7 bases are a match to TRBD1. Unmatched junction bases numbered 6, after V lost 4 bases and J lost 2 bases. The germline V gene encodes CDR1 SGDLS and CDR2 YYNGEE. CDR3 size: 14 residues. The CDR3 is CASSSTGQPYEQYF. CDR3 nucleotide sequence: TGTGCCAGCAGCTCCACGGGACAGCCCTACGAGCAGTACTTC.

The genes are TRBV30 and TRBJ1-5; D not certain. Germline V lookup: CDR1 GTSNPN, CDR2 SVGIG (reference sequence). Trimming pared 0 bases from V and 1 base from J, leaving 13 bases between. The CDR3 spans 16 residues. The CDR3: CAWSVGLGLSNQPQHF. Here the CDR3 DNA reads TGTGCCTGGAGTGTAGGGCTTGGACTCAGCAATCAGCCCCAGCATTTT.

The chain employs TRBV5-1 and TRBJ1-2, with 10 bases aligning to TRBD1. J was trimmed by 3 bases and V by 0 bases; bases with no gene match: 14. The CDR3 runs 19 residues. Germline CDR1 is SGHRS and CDR2 is YFSETQ. The CDR3 DNA follows: TGCGCCAGCAGCTTGGCCTGGCAAACGGGACAGGGGTCGGACTATGGCTACACCTTC. This translates into CASSLAWQTGQGSDYGYTF. Full variable domain (remainder filled in from reference TRBV5-1 and TRBJ1-2): KAGVTQTPRYLIKTRGQQVTLSCSPISGHRSVSWYQQTPGQGLQFLFEYFSETQRNKGNFPGRFSGRQFSNSRSEMNVSTLELGDSALYLCASSLAWQTGQGSDYGYTFGSGTRLTVV.

This clone was recorded once. The chain couples TRBV18 to TRBJ1-2; D remains unclear. The CDR3 is 14 amino acids. The germline V and J ends were trimmed by 2 bases and 5 bases, with 12 bases remaining between them. Per germline, CDR1 KGHSH and CDR2 LQKENI. CDR3 residues: CASSPKESRYGYTF. The CDR3 DNA reads as TGTGCCAGCTCACCAAAAGAAAGTAGATATGGCTACACCTTC.

The genes are TRBV5-6 and TRBJ2-1; 15 bases align to TRBD2. J was trimmed by 12 bases and V by 4 bases; bases with no gene match: 17. Germline V gene lookup returns CDR1 SGHDT and CDR2 YYEEEE. This CDR3 is 18 amino acids long. The CDR3 sequence: CASSLRTVTGLAGGGQFF. CDR3 nucleotide sequence: TGTGCCAGCAGCCTGAGGACTGTCACGGGACTAGCGGGAGGCGGGCAGTTCTTC.

The chain couples TRBV10-3 to TRBJ1-2; maybe TRBD1 (6 bases). There are 14 residues in the CDR3. V was trimmed by 7 bases and J by 8 bases, leaving 20 bases between them. Germline CDR1 is ENHRY and CDR2 is SYGVKD. CDR3 DNA sequence: TGTGCCATCACTCGAGGGGGGACCACTATGGGCTACACCTTC. Encoded protein: CAITRGGTTMGYTF.

V and J are TRBV7-2 and TRBJ2-1, with D maybe TRBD2 (5 bases). CDR1 and CDR2 from the germline V gene are SGHTA and FQGNSA. V was shortened by 5 bases and J by 0 bases, with 11 bases between the two germline ends. The CDR3 extends over 15 amino acids. The CDR3: CASSESGYSYNEQFF. The CDR3 DNA reads TGTGCCAGCAGCGAGAGCGGCTACTCCTACAATGAGCAGTTCTTC.

The chain joins TRBV6-1 to TRBJ2-1; 9 bases match TRBD2. The ends lost 2 bases at V and 7 bases at J; junction bases unmatched: 6. In germline, CDR1 is MNHNS, CDR2 SASEGT. The CDR3 has 15 residues. The CDR3 nucleotides are TGTGCCAGCAGTGAATCTGGACTAGCGTCAAATGAGCAGTTCTTC. Translated, it gives CASSESGLASNEQFF.

V and J are TRBV5-1 and TRBJ2-2, with D possibly being TRBD2 (5 bases). Trimming stripped 2 bases from V and 6 bases from J, with 17 bases between. The CDR3 is made up of 16 amino acids. The germline V gene has CDR1 SGHRS and CDR2 YFSETQ. CDR3 sequence reads: CASSFGSFSRAGELFF. In DNA form, the CDR3 reads TGCGCCAGCAGCTTTGGTAGTTTTTCGAGGGCCGGGGAGCTGTTTTTT.

The V and J genes are TRBV5-1 and TRBJ1-2; D gene unclear. The germline V gene has CDR1 SGHRS and CDR2 YFSETQ. V was clipped by 4 bases and J by 7 bases, with 17 bases between them. This CDR3 spans 14 amino acids. In nucleotides, the CDR3 is TGCGCCAGCAGCCCCAGTCCCGGGGTTGTTGGCTACACCTTC. Its translation: CASSPSPGVVGYTF.

The chain joins TRBV4-2 to TRBJ2-7; TRBD2 might be the D (6 bases). This CDR3 is 16 amino acids long. Per the germline V gene, CDR1 is LGHNA and CDR2 is YNFKEQ. V was clipped by 0 bases and J by 3 bases, with 15 bases between them. Here the CDR3 DNA reads TGTGCCAGCAGCCAAGAAACTAGCACCCTCAACTACGAGCAGTACTTC. Its translation: CASSQETSTLNYEQYF.

The chain has TRBV10-3 and TRBJ1-2; weak D call: TRBD1 (5 bases). Deletions cut 8 bases from V and 8 bases from J, with 18 bases between. Germline assignment: CDR1 ENHRY and CDR2 SYGVKD. The CDR3 length is 13 residues. CDR3 bases: TGTGCCATCGTACAAGACAGCGGCAACGGCTACACCTTC. It yields the protein CAIVQDSGNGYTF.

This chain connects TRBV4-1 to TRBJ2-2; D not resolved. V was trimmed by 3 bases and J by 5 bases, leaving 10 bases between them. CDR1 and CDR2 from the germline V gene are MGHRA and YSYEKL. CDR3 length equals 14 residues. The CDR3 protein is CASSHPMPTGELFF. CDR3 coding DNA: TGCGCCAGCAGCCATCCTATGCCTACCGGGGAGCTGTTTTTT.

CDR3: CAWGDIRYTEAFF. The CDR3 region has the DNA TGTGCCTGGGGGGACATTCGGTACACTGAAGCTTTCTTT. This chain connects TRBV30 to TRBJ1-1; possibly TRBD1 for D (6 bases). Deletions cut 5 bases from V and 3 bases from J, with 13 bases between. Germline loops: CDR1 GTSNPN, CDR2 SVGIG (reference sequence). The CDR3 consists of 13 residues.

V is TRBV4-1 and J is TRBJ1-1, with D possibly TRBD1 on 6 matching bases. Germline CDR1 is MGHRA and CDR2 is YSYEKL. Between the trimmed V and J ends, which lost 2 bases and 5 bases, there was a span of 15 bases. The CDR3 runs 15 residues. The CDR3 region has the DNA TGCGCCAGCAGCCAACCACCACAGGGATATACTGAAGCTTTCTTT. Protein sequence: CASSQPPQGYTEAFF.

The chain recombines TRBV7-3 with TRBJ2-3; D gene ambiguous. The CDR3 sequence is 14 residues long. Trimming removed 2 bases at V and 6 bases at J, with 12 bases between. Germline CDR1 SGHTA, CDR2 FQGTGA. CDR3 region: CASSLSAGGDTQYF. CDR3 in DNA: TGTGCCAGCAGCTTATCGGCCGGTGGGGATACGCAGTATTTT.

V gene TRBV6-1 combines with J gene TRBJ1-2; no clear D gene. V shed 1 base and J shed 2 bases, with 5 bases lying between them. The CDR3 is 13 amino acids. The V gene's germline CDR1 is MNHNS and CDR2 SASEGT. Here the CDR3 reads CASSEGGNYGYTF. The CDR3, as DNA: TGTGCCAGCAGTGAAGGGGGAAACTATGGCTACACCTTC.

V and J are TRBV4-1 and TRBJ2-1, with 8 bases fitting TRBD2. V lost 4 bases to trimming and J lost 8 bases; unmatched junction nucleotides: 10. CDR1 and CDR2 (germline): MGHRA, YSYEKL. The CDR3 extends over 15 amino acids. CDR3 amino acids: CASSPGGLAPDEQFF. In DNA, the CDR3 is TGCGCCAGCAGCCCGGGGGGGCTAGCGCCAGATGAGCAGTTCTTC.

This clone has only one observation. The V and J genes are TRBV6-5 and TRBJ2-7; 7 bases fit TRBD2. After removal of 0 bases from V and 3 bases from J, the junction contained 5 bases not matched to a gene. Per the germline V gene, CDR1 is MNHEY and CDR2 is SVGAGI. CDR3 length: 15 residues. The CDR3 reads CASSYSGGDRYEQYF. CDR3 in DNA: TGTGCCAGCAGTTACTCTGGGGGGGACCGCTACGAGCAGTACTTC.